This T cell receptor (beta chain) was captured in a study of cytomegalovirus exposure and HLA in healthy donors (dated by TCRdb to 2016 to 2017). With respect to the entire study: An earlier analysis of several hundred of the donors reported approximately 280 Gb of sequence data and 90 million to 120 million unique TCR beta sequences obtained from around 180 million T cells. An early release covering roughly 600 HLA-typed donors comprised 250 to 350 gigabases of sequencing data and around 85 million unique TCR sequences. Of the approximately 400 genotyped donors, around 81% fell in the genetic ancestry cluster associated with self-reported Caucasian donors. The aim of the study was to test whether cataloging public T cell receptors could identify signatures of past pathogen exposure. The study used immunosequencing to profile the T cell repertoires of under 700 subjects and linked those repertoires to cytomegalovirus serostatus. In addition to the first cohort of approximately 670 subjects, a separate validation cohort of approximately 110 different subjects was used. The study combined high-throughput TCR immunosequencing, statistical association of individual TCRs with disease status, and machine learning to predict cytomegalovirus infection status. A later analysis re-analyzed previously published TCR beta repertoires from about 600 donors and added high-resolution HLA genotyping to study TCR occurrence patterns. Rather than drawing on any new phenotypic data, the later analysis identified candidate immune exposures from TCR beta sequences and the way those sequences occurred across donors. In an earlier analysis of 587 of the donors, high-throughput TCR beta sequencing was used to judge whether each TCR beta V gene segment behaved as functional or pseudogenic. Donor age, sex, ethnicity and CMV serostatus were compiled together with the repertoire data. A later genetic analysis used genome-wide SNP genotypes for about three fifths of the 666 donors, treating that subset as a discovery cohort. Every repertoire in the discovery cohort had been generated on one and the same sequencing platform. Both class I and class II loci were covered by HLA typing, at four-digit resolution. Typing coverage varied by locus: 629-630 donors for A, B, C, DRB1 and DQB1; more than 500 for DQA1; more than 600 for DPA1; about 450 for DPB1. Because of strong linkage in the cohort, four or five DR-DQ haplotypes were treated as single units for association and clustering. On average, around 240,000 unique TCR beta nucleotide sequences were sequenced per donor among a few hundred genotyped donors of the cohort, with 15% to 20% of those sequences being non-productive. Study-wide conclusions, independent of this receptor: In a later genetic analysis, fewer N-insertions in productive TCRs were reported among donors in an Asian-associated ancestry cluster than the approximately 670-donor mean. Immune exposure information for the cohort was limited to CMV serostatus. A few of the identified cytomegalovirus-associated TCR beta chains were confirmed in vitro to be specific for cytomegalovirus antigens. HLA typing was unavailable for some donors at each locus, so association tests used only the typed subset. A cluster of highly shared sequence variants was judged likely to represent a technical artifact of the sequencing pipeline. Specific HLA alleles were associated with 15,000 to 20,000 TCR beta sequences at a false discovery rate of 0.05 in a later analysis. Some IMGT-functional V segments, including TRBV6-2 and TRBV6-3, could not be told apart with the 87-base-pair reads, so those segments were excluded. A total of around 150 TCR beta chains were listed by the study as associated with cytomegalovirus. Sequencing depth was assumed to be roughly uniform across donors in the presence/absence analyses, though that assumption may not hold. Linkage disequilibrium might explain the correlated functional status among segregating V segments, but an unknown experimental factor could not be ruled out. Compared with equally common non-associated chains, HLA-associated TCR beta chains in a later analysis were more clonally expanded and had lower generation probabilities. In a later analysis, most CMV-associated TCR beta chains were found to appear HLA-restricted, with HLA associations seemingly driven largely by CMV exposure. Because counts were too low, 15 to 20 rarely observed V segments, including chromosome 9 orphons, were left out of the earlier analysis of 500 to 750 of the donors. An association between a missense DCLRE1C variant and V-gene and J-gene trimming of TCR beta chains was found in a later genetic analysis and replicated in an independent cohort. The classifier was reported to diagnose cytomegalovirus status with high specificity and sensitivity in both the original cohort and the validation cohort. The authors suggested that the approach could potentially be generalized to other disease states and immunological phenotypes. In a later analysis, several top co-occurrence clusters were reported to appear linked to parvovirus B19, influenza, CMV and Epstein-Barr virus. When HLA alleles, especially DR and DQ, strongly co-occurred, attributing TCR associations to individual alleles was difficult. While some public TCRs were present in many individuals, most TCR sequences turned up only very rarely across donors. The cohort was sequenced for TCR beta chains only, and without alpha or paired-chain data the features that could be detected were limited. According to a later analysis, TCR association rates differed among HLA loci, with DRB1 alleles showing the most associated TCRs and HLA-C alleles showing the fewest. A further reported finding was that TCR beta sequences accurately predicted the HLA-A and HLA-B alleles for most subjects in the first cohort. An earlier analysis of around 540 of the donors showed that most TCR beta V segments appeared in productive rearrangements either about 90% or about 30% of the time, which broadly matched IMGT annotations.

The cohort comprised under 700 healthy bone marrow donors. At the time of sampling, every cohort member was nominally healthy, though immune exposures that went unrecorded were likely present. The donor tested CMV seronegative, placing the donor among the roughly 350 seronegative members of the cohort. Every donor gave a peripheral blood sample, and the peripheral blood mononuclear cells from that sample were used for TCR beta sequencing. Genomic DNA extraction from the blood cell samples was performed with the Qiagen DNeasy Blood Extraction Kit. CDR1 and CDR2 were assigned from the germline V gene as SGHDT and YYEEEE. The CDR3 sequence holds 14 residues, the cysteine and phenylalanine included. Of all the DNA, just the CDR3 is kept, 42 bases in frame from base 1. V and J are trimmed by 0 bases and 6 bases, and the gene matches miss 0 bases of the junction. For this clone: There is no known antigen for this receptor. The input lacks base qualities; no much larger clone sits a single base away. This specimen includes other DNA sequences encoding the same CDR3.

Library generation was performed with the immunoSEQ multiplex PCR assay. For the multiplex PCR, a mixture combining 60 forward primers for TCR Vbeta segments and 13 reverse primers for TCR Jbeta segments was used. The CDR3 region of rearranged TCR beta genes was amplified from genomic DNA by a multiplex PCR assay. The Illumina HiSeq System was used to sequence the amplified TCR beta libraries as 87-base-pair reads. On the authors' methods: A later analysis tallied about 77 million unique TCR beta chains across the approximately 670 repertoires, and around 12 million of those chains were shared by two or more donors. Raw reads were error-corrected and collapsed into unique sequences by a nearest-neighbor algorithm in which closely related sequences were merged to remove PCR and sequencing errors. CDR3 sequences were aligned to IMGT reference sequences to assign V, D and J gene segments. For a sequence to be retained, a match of at least six nucleotides to both a V gene segment and a J gene segment was required. A rearrangement was called productive if the CDR3 had no stop codons and remained in frame with V and J, and every other rearrangement was called non-productive. Following IMGT convention, CDR3 was defined as the stretch from the second conserved V-encoded cysteine to the conserved J-encoded phenylalanine. In an earlier analysis of approximately 590 of the donors, sequences lacking an unambiguous match to a single V gene segment were excluded. In an earlier analysis of 500 to 750 of the donors, V segments were called functional above 56.7% productive rearrangements and were called segregating when the between-donor standard deviation exceeded 5%. To diagnose cytomegalovirus status from the catalog of TCR beta chain sequences, a statistical classification framework was built. A later analysis assigned V and J genes by comparing TCR nucleotide sequences with IMGT/GENE-DB human TR gene sequences. Using the TCRdist pipeline, a later analysis assigned CDR3 sequences along with most-parsimonious VDJ recombination scenarios. In a later analysis, each TCR beta chain was defined by its CDR3 amino acid sequence together with its V-gene family, and reads lacking a unique V-gene family were excluded. To address suspected cross-contamination and a sequencing artifact, a later analysis removed 550 to 750 highly shared, low-generation-probability nucleotide sequences. In a later analysis, a clonal expansion index for each public chain was calculated from normalized within-repertoire ranks of inferred template counts. A later analysis computed generation probabilities with a VDJ recombination model fitted to out-of-frame rearrangements, and checked the results against IGoR. In a later analysis, TCR-TCR, TCR-HLA and TCR-CMV co-occurrence was scored with hypergeometric tests, and a repertoire-size bias correction was applied to TCR pairs. A later analysis estimated false discovery rates by permuting HLA or CMV assignments 20 times. In a later analysis, co-occurring TCRs were grouped using DBSCAN, with TCRdist sequence similarity added in when clustering inside HLA-allele-positive subsets. For co-occurrence clustering, repertoires with fewer than 30,000 or more than 120,000 public chains were excluded, along with about five repertoires with anomalous nucleotide sharing. Held by TCRdb, this immuneACCESS table contains in-frame sequences only and omits some clones. Under half of the omission traces to an unresolved V gene where checked; the cause of the rest is unknown. That table gives V, J and clone size, and the DNA gave D and trimming. This sample gives just over 150,000 clones in total; about three quarters of them show up just once. The top ten hold 1.3% to 1.5% of the sample.

The receptor was derived from a woman aged 30 to 39 in good health and CMV-seronegative. The sequenced material came from PBMCs. The chain couples TRBV5-6 to TRBJ1-6; 7 central nucleotides agree with TRBD1. The DNA sequence follows: TGTGCCAGCAGCTTGGGACAGGGTAATTCACCCCTCCACTTT. Its translation is CASSLGQGNSPLHF.